Shown below are 4 T cell receptor beta chains from a single sample sequenced in a study of blood T cell repertoires in COVID-19. The data were produced by immunoSEQ multiplex PCR, yet TCRdb's version contains in-frame clones alone and is incomplete. The sample has some 230,000 clones, around 84% seen once. The specimen sequenced was peripheral blood. Every receptor here comes from a man aged 35 to 55 with acute or convalescent COVID-19.

The rearrangement links TRBV3-1 (or the pseudogene TRBV3-2) to TRBJ1-3; D is perhaps TRBD1 (5 bases). Trimming left V 4 bases short and J 0 bases short, with 13 bases between. This CDR3 is built from 16 residues. In germline, CDR1 is LGHDT, CDR2 YNNKEL (reference sequence). CDR3 nucleotides: TGTGCCAGCAGCCGACAGAGTCAGAGCTCTGGAAACACCATATATTTT. Its translation is CASSRQSQSSGNTIYF.

The rearrangement links TRBV5-6 to TRBJ1-6; D remains unclear. Trimming took off 2 bases at V and 9 bases at J, with 6 bases between the two ends. Germline V gene data show CDR1 as SGHDT and CDR2 as YYEEEE. This CDR3 region has 12 residues. The CDR3 coding sequence is TGTGCCAGCAGCTTCCGGAGTTCACCCCTCCACTTT. As protein: CASSFRSSPLHF.

The chain links TRBV5-6 to TRBJ2-1; 10 nucleotides agree with TRBD2. Germline CDR1 and CDR2: SGHDT and YYEEEE. This CDR3 contains 17 residues. The trim removed 4 bases at V and 5 bases at J, leaving 12 bases unmatched. The CDR3 coding sequence is TGTGCCAGCAGCCGGCTAGCGGGGGCTAAAGGGAACAATGAGCAGTTCTTC. As protein: CASSRLAGAKGNNEQFF.

The chain links TRBV5-6 to TRBJ2-5, with D possibly being TRBD1 (6 bases). Germline V CDR1 and CDR2: SGHDT, YYEEEE. Trimming stripped 7 bases from V and 5 bases from J, with 15 bases between. The CDR3 has 13 amino acids. CDR3 sequence reads: CASYRDKSETQYF. CDR3 bases: TGTGCCAGCTATCGGGACAAAAGTGAGACCCAGTACTTC.